This is a list of T cell receptor beta chains from one sample in a study of Graves' ophthalmopathy and Graves' hyperthyroidism. TCRdb used MiXCR to reprocess the multiplex PCR reads, holding one entry per CDR3 protein. The sample holds 150,000 to 200,000 distinct CDR3 sequences, approximately 40% seen once. The sequencing input was peripheral blood. The source is a young man with Graves' ophthalmopathy. CDR3s include the opening cysteine and the closing phenylalanine or tryptophan. The D gene is left open where the match is weak. Expanded clones are given a class, and other clones once, few, many or no size at all.

d_gene: NA; j_gene: TRBJ1-2; v_gene: TRBV7-3; abundance: NA; CDR3nt: TGTGCCAGCAGCTTGGCCTCCAACTATGGCTACACCTTC; CDR3aa: CASSLASNYGYTF
d_gene: NA; j_gene: TRBJ1-1; v_gene: TRBV6-1; abundance: NA; CDR3nt: TGTGTCAGCAGTGAGGTGGAGGGGGGCACTGAAGCTTTCTTT; CDR3aa: CVSSEVEGGTEAFF
d_gene: TRBD2; j_gene: TRBJ2-7; v_gene: TRBV6-1; abundance: few; CDR3nt: TGTGCCAGCAGTGCATCAGCGGGAGGCCCCTACGAGCAGTACTTC; CDR3aa: CASSASAGGPYEQYF
d_gene: TRBD1; j_gene: TRBJ1-1; v_gene: TRBV30; abundance: NA; CDR3nt: TGTGCCTGTCAAGAGAGACAGGGGGCTGAAGCTTTCTTT; CDR3aa: CACQERQGAEAFF
d_gene: NA; j_gene: TRBJ1-5; v_gene: TRBV6-1; abundance: NA; CDR3nt: TGTGCCAGCACCCAGGACAGTTCCAATCAGCCCCAGCATTTT; CDR3aa: CASTQDSSNQPQHF
d_gene: NA; j_gene: TRBJ2-5; v_gene: TRBV7-2; abundance: few; CDR3nt: TGTGCCAGCAGCTTAGTGCCCGGGGAGACCCAGTACTTC; CDR3aa: CASSLVPGETQYF
d_gene: NA; j_gene: TRBJ1-1; v_gene: TRBV6-2/TRBV6-3; abundance: many; CDR3nt: TGTGCCAGCAGTTACTTATGGGCTACTGAAGCTTTCTTT; CDR3aa: CASSYLWATEAFF
d_gene: NA; j_gene: TRBJ2-2; v_gene: TRBV29-1; abundance: NA; CDR3nt: TGCAGCGCCGAGACCCCGGGGGAGCTGTTTTTT; CDR3aa: CSAETPGELFF
d_gene: TRBD1; j_gene: TRBJ1-6; v_gene: TRBV6-2/TRBV6-3; abundance: NA; CDR3nt: TGTGCCAGCAGCCTCCAGGGGGAAGGATCACCCCTCCACTTT; CDR3aa: CASSLQGEGSPLHF
d_gene: TRBD2; j_gene: TRBJ2-5; v_gene: TRBV6-5; abundance: NA; CDR3nt: TGTGCCAGCAGTTACGGAGGGACTAGTGCAGAGACCCAGTACTTC; CDR3aa: CASSYGGTSAETQYF
d_gene: NA; j_gene: TRBJ2-7; v_gene: TRBV6-1; abundance: NA; CDR3nt: TGTGCCAGCAGTCCGGGAGAAGCCTACGAGCAGTACTTC; CDR3aa: CASSPGEAYEQYF
d_gene: NA; j_gene: TRBJ1-1; v_gene: TRBV3-1; abundance: many; CDR3nt: TGTGCCAGCAGCCAAGATCCGTGGGGGACTGAAGCTTTCTTT; CDR3aa: CASSQDPWGTEAFF
d_gene: NA; j_gene: TRBJ2-5; v_gene: TRBV7-2; abundance: many; CDR3nt: TGTGCCAGCAGCTTAGAAAACAAAGAGACCCAGTACTTC; CDR3aa: CASSLENKETQYF
d_gene: TRBD1; j_gene: TRBJ1-1; v_gene: TRBV6-5; abundance: many; CDR3nt: TGTGCCAGCAGGTACAGGGGCGACGCTTTCTTT; CDR3aa: CASRYRGDAFF
d_gene: TRBD1; j_gene: TRBJ1-1; v_gene: TRBV28; abundance: many; CDR3nt: TGTGCCAGCAGTTTTGTCCCGGGACAGGGAACCACTGAAGCTTTCTTT; CDR3aa: CASSFVPGQGTTEAFF
d_gene: NA; j_gene: TRBJ2-7; v_gene: TRBV29-1; abundance: NA; CDR3nt: TGCAGCGTTGAAATAAAGGGGGACTACGAGCAGTACTTC; CDR3aa: CSVEIKGDYEQYF
d_gene: TRBD1; j_gene: TRBJ1-1; v_gene: TRBV6-2/TRBV6-3; abundance: NA; CDR3nt: TGTGCCAGCAGTAGACCCGGGACAGCCGAAGCTTTCTTT; CDR3aa: CASSRPGTAEAFF
d_gene: NA; j_gene: TRBJ1-5; v_gene: TRBV6-5; abundance: NA; CDR3nt: TGTGCCAGCAGTTACTACACAGGTAGCAATCAGCCCCAGCATTTT; CDR3aa: CASSYYTGSNQPQHF
d_gene: NA; j_gene: TRBJ2-2; v_gene: TRBV19; abundance: NA; CDR3nt: TGTGCCAGTACCGCCCCGTCCAGCGGTCGGACGGTCGGGGAGCTGTTTTTT; CDR3aa: CASTAPSSGRTVGELFF
d_gene: NA; j_gene: TRBJ1-1; v_gene: TRBV6-2/TRBV6-3; abundance: many; CDR3nt: TGTGCCAGCCATCCAGGCCCGAACACTGAAGCTTTCTTT; CDR3aa: CASHPGPNTEAFF
d_gene: TRBD1; j_gene: TRBJ2-6; v_gene: TRBV12-3/TRBV12-4; abundance: NA; CDR3nt: TGTGCCAGCAGTACTCGCGGCAGGGGGCAAAGTGGGGCCAACGTCCTGACTTTC; CDR3aa: CASSTRGRGQSGANVLTF
d_gene: TRBD1; j_gene: TRBJ2-7; v_gene: TRBV6-5; abundance: many; CDR3nt: TGTGCCAGCAAAGGGACAGGCTCCTACGAGCAGTACTTC; CDR3aa: CASKGTGSYEQYF
d_gene: NA; j_gene: TRBJ2-7; v_gene: TRBV10-2; abundance: NA; CDR3nt: TGCGCCAGCAGCTCAGGAGGGCTCCTCTCCTACGAGCAGTACTTC; CDR3aa: CASSSGGLLSYEQYF
d_gene: NA; j_gene: TRBJ1-2; v_gene: TRBV19; abundance: NA; CDR3nt: TGTGCCAGTAGGTCGTGGGGGCCGCACTATGGCTACACCTTC; CDR3aa: CASRSWGPHYGYTF
d_gene: NA; j_gene: TRBJ1-1; v_gene: TRBV12-3/TRBV12-4; abundance: many; CDR3nt: TGTGCCAGCAAGCGAGAGGGTGACACTGAAGCTTTCTTT; CDR3aa: CASKREGDTEAFF
d_gene: NA; j_gene: TRBJ1-1; v_gene: TRBV6-5; abundance: many; CDR3nt: TGTGCCAGCAGTACCCAACAGGGACCCACTGAAGCTTTCTTT; CDR3aa: CASSTQQGPTEAFF
d_gene: TRBD1; j_gene: TRBJ2-5; v_gene: TRBV12-3/TRBV12-4; abundance: many; CDR3nt: TGTGCCAGCAGTAGACAGGGGCGCGAGACCCAGTACTTC; CDR3aa: CASSRQGRETQYF
d_gene: NA; j_gene: TRBJ2-2; v_gene: TRBV7-6; abundance: NA; CDR3nt: TGTGCCAGCAGCCAATACACCGGGGAGCTGTTTTTT; CDR3aa: CASSQYTGELFF
d_gene: NA; j_gene: TRBJ1-2; v_gene: TRBV6-2/TRBV6-3; abundance: many; CDR3nt: TGTGCCAGCAGTTACGCCGGCGACTATGGCTACACCTTC; CDR3aa: CASSYAGDYGYTF
d_gene: NA; j_gene: TRBJ2-5; v_gene: TRBV5-1; abundance: many; CDR3nt: TGCGCCAGCAGAAGAACACAACTACAAGAGACCCAGTACTTC; CDR3aa: CASRRTQLQETQYF
d_gene: TRBD2; j_gene: TRBJ2-5; v_gene: TRBV7-2; abundance: many; CDR3nt: TGTGCCAGCAGCTGGGCGGGAGACCACCAAGAGACCCAGTACTTC; CDR3aa: CASSWAGDHQETQYF
d_gene: NA; j_gene: TRBJ1-2; v_gene: TRBV6-4; abundance: NA; CDR3nt: TGTGCCAGCAGTGATACTATCAACTATGGCTACACCTTC; CDR3aa: CASSDTINYGYTF
d_gene: TRBD1; j_gene: TRBJ2-7; v_gene: TRBV20-1; abundance: NA; CDR3nt: TGCAGTGCCGAGGGACAGGGGGCCTACGAGCAGTACTTC; CDR3aa: CSAEGQGAYEQYF
d_gene: NA; j_gene: TRBJ1-1; v_gene: TRBV6-2/TRBV6-3; abundance: NA; CDR3nt: TGTGCCAGCAGCCTATACGTCGGACCGAACACTGAAGCTTTCTTT; CDR3aa: CASSLYVGPNTEAFF
d_gene: NA; j_gene: TRBJ1-2; v_gene: TRBV12-3/TRBV12-4; abundance: many; CDR3nt: TGTGCCAGCAGTACCGGGCACAGTAAAAATGGCTACACCTTC; CDR3aa: CASSTGHSKNGYTF
d_gene: NA; j_gene: TRBJ2-5; v_gene: TRBV27; abundance: many; CDR3nt: TGTGCCAGCAGTTTAAGCTCTAGCCCGACAAAGTACTTC; CDR3aa: CASSLSSSPTKYF
d_gene: TRBD2; j_gene: TRBJ2-2; v_gene: TRBV6-5; abundance: NA; CDR3nt: TGTGCCAGCAGTTACGCGGGGGGCGGTTACGGGGAGCTGTTTTTT; CDR3aa: CASSYAGGGYGELFF
d_gene: TRBD2; j_gene: TRBJ2-7; v_gene: TRBV11-2; abundance: few; CDR3nt: TGTGCCAGCAGCTTAGTCGTGACTAGCGGCTCCTACGAGCAGTACTTC; CDR3aa: CASSLVVTSGSYEQYF
d_gene: TRBD2; j_gene: TRBJ2-7; v_gene: TRBV7-8; abundance: many; CDR3nt: TGTGCCAGCAGCCCCCTAACTAGCGCCTACTACGAGCAGTACTTC; CDR3aa: CASSPLTSAYYEQYF